This T cell receptor beta chain appears in the sequencing data of a study of PD-1 blockade in classical Hodgkin lymphoma. Profiled with immunoSEQ multiplex PCR; TCRdb holds only in-frame clones, not every one. The repertoire holds about 28,000 clones, approximately 72% seen once, with roughly 33% in the top ten. Relapse was seen in all patients after autologous stem cell transplantation, and brentuximab vedotin exposure was variable. Germline loops: CDR1 MNHEY, CDR2 SVGAGI. The CDR3 runs 14 residues. The J segment lost 9 bases and the V segment lost 8 bases, leaving 8 bases of the junction unmatched.

The receptor was isolated from a human donor with classical Hodgkin lymphoma. The V gene is TRBV6-5, the J gene TRBJ2-1; 12 nucleotides line up with TRBD2. The sequencing here drew on peripheral blood mononuclear cells (PBMCs), taken before the second cycle of nivolumab. The CDR3 reads CASRSSGGASEQFF. The CDR3 nucleotides are TGTGCCAGCCGTTCTAGCGGGGGGGCATCTGAGCAGTTCTTC.